This TCR beta chain emerged from a study of blood T cells in healthy people across ages. Study-wide results and limits: Those diversity estimates obtained from one million T cells were thought to be underestimates.

For the second PCR, which ran for about 7 to 11 cycles, a sample-barcoded 5' primer and a J-beta primer mix were used. One entry per CDR3 protein results from TCRdb running MiXCR on the 5' RACE reads. The sample lists 780,000 or so distinct CDR3 sequences; 50% to 65% were seen once. Healthy Russian Caucasian donors spanned ages roughly 6 to 90 years. Isolated PBMCs totaled at least 7 million in each sample. Worth noting for this clonotype: Its antigen is as yet unknown. The junction and the germline gene differ at one end; a read error may be behind it.

The CDR3 runs to 13 residues. In germline, CDR1 is MNHEY, CDR2 SMNVEV (reference sequence). The chain is built from TRBV27 and TRBJ1-5; TRBD1 might be the D (6 bases). The sample taken for sequencing was blood. The source is a man aged 80 or over in good health. DNA of the CDR3: TGCGCCACCGCACAGGGACTTAATCAGCCCCAGCATTTT. This translates into CATAQGLNQPQHF.